Listed below are T cell receptor beta chains from one sample, sequenced in a study of blood T cell repertoires in COVID-19. Libraries were prepared by immunoSEQ multiplex PCR; TCRdb keeps only in-frame clonotypes and omits some of them. The repertoire holds about 55,000 clones, around 89% seen once, with roughly 1.4% in the top ten. Sequenced input: peripheral blood. The source is a man between 60 and 75 years old with acute or convalescent COVID-19. Each CDR3 is given with its conserved first and last residue. Each record gives: clone size, V gene, J gene, D gene, CDR3 DNA, CDR3 protein. A D gene is named only where the DNA matches it firmly. Size tells how often a clone was seen (once, few, many) or the class of an expanded clone, and some rows leave it out.

clone size: NA
V gene: TRBV9
J gene: TRBJ2-1
D gene: NA
CDR3 DNA: TGTGCCAGCGGACCGGAGGGGCGGGCCTACAATGAGCAGTTCTTC
CDR3 protein: CASGPEGRAYNEQFF

clone size: NA
V gene: TRBV11-3
J gene: TRBJ1-2
D gene: NA
CDR3 DNA: TGTGCCAGCAGCTTAGGGGCCCACAGGGACCTCTATGGCTACACCTTC
CDR3 protein: CASSLGAHRDLYGYTF

clone size: NA
V gene: TRBV21-1
J gene: TRBJ1-5
D gene: NA
CDR3 DNA: TGTGCCACCCGGACAGACGATCAGCCCCAGCATTTT
CDR3 protein: CATRTDDQPQHF

clone size: NA
V gene: TRBV11-3
J gene: TRBJ2-1
D gene: NA
CDR3 DNA: TGTGCCAGCAGCGCCACTAGATTTCGGCAGTTCTTC
CDR3 protein: CASSATRFRQFF

clone size: NA
V gene: TRBV6-2/TRBV6-3
J gene: TRBJ2-3
D gene: NA
CDR3 DNA: TGTGCCAGCAGTGAGGCCGGACAGTCACCAGATACGCAGTATTTT
CDR3 protein: CASSEAGQSPDTQYF

clone size: NA
V gene: TRBV5-4
J gene: TRBJ1-1
D gene: NA
CDR3 DNA: TGTGCCAGCAGCTTGGCGGGGTCAGAACTAATGAACACTGAAGCTTTCTTT
CDR3 protein: CASSLAGSELMNTEAFF

clone size: NA
V gene: TRBV6-4
J gene: TRBJ2-1
D gene: TRBD2
CDR3 DNA: TGTGCCAGCAGACAGCGGGACTCCGAAATTGATCAGTTCTTC
CDR3 protein: CASRQRDSEIDQFF

clone size: NA
V gene: TRBV19
J gene: TRBJ2-1
D gene: NA
CDR3 DNA: TGTGCCAGTAGTATAAACCTAAACAATGAGCAGTTCTTC
CDR3 protein: CASSINLNNEQFF

clone size: NA
V gene: TRBV24-1
J gene: TRBJ2-2
D gene: NA
CDR3 DNA: TGTGCCACCAGTGATTTGGGGCAGCCTAACACCGGGGAGCTGTTTTTT
CDR3 protein: CATSDLGQPNTGELFF

clone size: NA
V gene: TRBV24-1
J gene: TRBJ2-1
D gene: TRBD2
CDR3 DNA: TGTGCCACCAGTGAACCGGGGACTAGCGGGATCTACAATGAGCAGTTCTTC
CDR3 protein: CATSEPGTSGIYNEQFF

clone size: NA
V gene: TRBV7-7
J gene: TRBJ2-3
D gene: TRBD2
CDR3 DNA: TGTGCTAGCAGCTTAGGGACTAGCGCAGATACGCAGTATTTT
CDR3 protein: CASSLGTSADTQYF

clone size: once
V gene: TRBV7-6
J gene: TRBJ1-1
D gene: TRBD1
CDR3 DNA: TGTGCCAGCAGCTTAGTGGGGACAGCGAACACTGAAGCTTTCTTT
CDR3 protein: CASSLVGTANTEAFF

clone size: NA
V gene: TRBV29-1
J gene: TRBJ2-3
D gene: TRBD1
CDR3 DNA: TGCAGCGCTGGACAGGAACCAGATACGCAGTATTTT
CDR3 protein: CSAGQEPDTQYF

clone size: NA
V gene: TRBV28
J gene: TRBJ1-5
D gene: NA
CDR3 DNA: TGTGCCAGCAGTTTATCTGCCCCGTCCGGGAGCATTTATAGCAATCAGCCCCAGCATTTT
CDR3 protein: CASSLSAPSGSIYSNQPQHF

clone size: NA
V gene: TRBV7-9
J gene: TRBJ1-4
D gene: TRBD1
CDR3 DNA: TGTGCCAGCAGCTTTGGGACAGGGAATGAAAAACTGTTTTTT
CDR3 protein: CASSFGTGNEKLFF

clone size: NA
V gene: TRBV28
J gene: TRBJ1-2
D gene: TRBD1
CDR3 DNA: TGTGCCAGCCAAGGGGGACAGACATATGGCTACACCTTC
CDR3 protein: CASQGGQTYGYTF

clone size: NA
V gene: TRBV6-5
J gene: TRBJ1-2
D gene: NA
CDR3 DNA: TGTGCCAGCAGCCCGTCCTTGGGGCAGGGAGGCTACACCTTC
CDR3 protein: CASSPSLGQGGYTF

clone size: NA
V gene: TRBV28
J gene: TRBJ2-7
D gene: TRBD1
CDR3 DNA: TGTGCCAGCAGCGCGACAGGGTTCGAGCAGTACTTC
CDR3 protein: CASSATGFEQYF

clone size: NA
V gene: TRBV30
J gene: TRBJ1-5
D gene: TRBD1
CDR3 DNA: TGTGCCTGGAACGGACAGGGGGCGCGCAATCAGCCCCAGCATTTT
CDR3 protein: CAWNGQGARNQPQHF

clone size: once
V gene: TRBV6-2/TRBV6-3
J gene: TRBJ1-5
D gene: TRBD1
CDR3 DNA: TGTGCCAGCAGCCCAAAAGCCCCCGGGACAGGATACCAGCCCCAGCATTTT
CDR3 protein: CASSPKAPGTGYQPQHF

clone size: NA
V gene: TRBV6-2/TRBV6-3
J gene: TRBJ1-5
D gene: NA
CDR3 DNA: TGTGCCAGCACCCCTCAGGGGTTGGGTGGTCAGCCCCAGCATTTT
CDR3 protein: CASTPQGLGGQPQHF

clone size: NA
V gene: TRBV27
J gene: TRBJ2-2
D gene: TRBD2
CDR3 DNA: TGTGCCAGCAACCCGGGAGGGACCGGGGAGCTGTTTTTT
CDR3 protein: CASNPGGTGELFF

clone size: NA
V gene: TRBV11-2
J gene: TRBJ2-1
D gene: NA
CDR3 DNA: TGTGCCAGCAGCTTAGCGGGAACTCTAAATGAGCAGTTCTTC
CDR3 protein: CASSLAGTLNEQFF

clone size: NA
V gene: TRBV28
J gene: TRBJ2-7
D gene: NA
CDR3 DNA: TGTGCCAGCAGTTTACCAGGTGGGCTTTCCTACGAGCAGTACTTC
CDR3 protein: CASSLPGGLSYEQYF

clone size: NA
V gene: TRBV2
J gene: TRBJ2-7
D gene: TRBD1
CDR3 DNA: TGTGCCAGCAGTCGAGGACAGGGGATCTACGAGCAGTACTTC
CDR3 protein: CASSRGQGIYEQYF

clone size: NA
V gene: TRBV24-1
J gene: TRBJ2-1
D gene: NA
CDR3 DNA: TGTGCCACCAGTGAAAACAGGTACAATGAGCAGTTCTTC
CDR3 protein: CATSENRYNEQFF

clone size: once
V gene: TRBV27
J gene: TRBJ1-1
D gene: NA
CDR3 DNA: TGTGCCAGCAGTTTACACGGGGGTAAGAACACTGAAGCTTTCTTT
CDR3 protein: CASSLHGGKNTEAFF

clone size: NA
V gene: TRBV18
J gene: TRBJ1-5
D gene: TRBD1
CDR3 DNA: TGTGCCAGCTCATCGCTTTCCGGGACAGGGCATCAGCCCCAGCATTTT
CDR3 protein: CASSSLSGTGHQPQHF

clone size: NA
V gene: TRBV6-5
J gene: TRBJ1-5
D gene: NA
CDR3 DNA: TGTGCCAGCAGCTCGACAAGGAGCAATCAGCCCCAGCATTTT
CDR3 protein: CASSSTRSNQPQHF

clone size: NA
V gene: TRBV7-9
J gene: TRBJ1-2
D gene: TRBD1
CDR3 DNA: TGTGCCAGCGGGAAGGGACAGGGGGCCCATGGCTACACCTTC
CDR3 protein: CASGKGQGAHGYTF

clone size: NA
V gene: TRBV9
J gene: TRBJ2-7
D gene: TRBD2
CDR3 DNA: TGTGCCAGCAGCGTAGATGGGACTAGCTCCTACGAGCAGTACTTC
CDR3 protein: CASSVDGTSSYEQYF

clone size: NA
V gene: TRBV2
J gene: TRBJ1-1
D gene: NA
CDR3 DNA: TGTGCCACTAGAGGGCAGACATACACTGAAGCTTTCTTT
CDR3 protein: CATRGQTYTEAFF